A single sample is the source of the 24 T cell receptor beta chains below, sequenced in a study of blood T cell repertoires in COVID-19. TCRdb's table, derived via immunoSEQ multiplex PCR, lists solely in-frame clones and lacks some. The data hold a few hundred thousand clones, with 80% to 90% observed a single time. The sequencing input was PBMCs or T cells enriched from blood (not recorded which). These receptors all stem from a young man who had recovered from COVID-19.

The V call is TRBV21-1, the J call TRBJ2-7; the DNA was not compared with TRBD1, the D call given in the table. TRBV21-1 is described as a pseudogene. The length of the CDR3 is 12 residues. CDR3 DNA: TGTGCCAGCCGTCGACAGCCCTACGAGCAGTACTTC. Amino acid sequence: CASRRQPYEQYF.

The CDR3 bases are TGTGCCTCCACGACAGAGGACGGGGGCTACACCTTC. It is translated as CASTTEDGGYTF. The chain recombines TRBV30 with TRBJ1-2; TRBD1 might be the D (5 bases). The CDR3 consists of 12 residues. Germline lookup yields CDR1 GTSNPN and CDR2 SVGIG (reference sequence). The V end lost 7 bases, the J end lost 8 bases, and 17 bases lay between the germline ends.

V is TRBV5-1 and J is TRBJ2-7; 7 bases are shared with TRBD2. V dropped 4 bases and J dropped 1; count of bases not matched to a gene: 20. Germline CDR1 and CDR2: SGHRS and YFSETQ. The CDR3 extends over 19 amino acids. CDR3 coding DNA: TGCGCCAGCAGCCCCTCTCGTCGAGGTCAGCGGGATAGTTCCTACGAGCAGTACTTC. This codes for CASSPSRRGQRDSSYEQYF.

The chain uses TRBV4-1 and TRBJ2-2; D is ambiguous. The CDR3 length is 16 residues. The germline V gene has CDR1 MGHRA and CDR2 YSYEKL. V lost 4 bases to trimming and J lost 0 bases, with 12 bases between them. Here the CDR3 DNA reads TGCGCCAGCAGCCCCATTGGCAAGTCGAACACCGGGGAGCTGTTTTTT. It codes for CASSPIGKSNTGELFF.

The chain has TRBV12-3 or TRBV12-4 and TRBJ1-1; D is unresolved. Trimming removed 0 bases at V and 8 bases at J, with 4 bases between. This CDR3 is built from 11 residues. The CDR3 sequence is CASSLAQEAFF. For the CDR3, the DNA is TGTGCCAGCAGTTTAGCACAGGAAGCTTTCTTT.

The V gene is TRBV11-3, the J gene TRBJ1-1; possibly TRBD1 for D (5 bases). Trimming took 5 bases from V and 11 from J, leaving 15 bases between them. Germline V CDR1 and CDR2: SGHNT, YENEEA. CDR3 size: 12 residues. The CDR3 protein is CASSPGQGRAFF. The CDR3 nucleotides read TGTGCCAGCAGCCCAGGACAAGGTCGCGCTTTCTTT.

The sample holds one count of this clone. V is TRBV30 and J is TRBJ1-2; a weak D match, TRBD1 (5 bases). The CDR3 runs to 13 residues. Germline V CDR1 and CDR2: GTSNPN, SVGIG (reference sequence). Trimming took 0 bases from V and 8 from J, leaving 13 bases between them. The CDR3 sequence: CAWSVKGAQGYTF. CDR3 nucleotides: TGTGCCTGGAGTGTAAAAGGGGCGCAGGGCTACACCTTC.

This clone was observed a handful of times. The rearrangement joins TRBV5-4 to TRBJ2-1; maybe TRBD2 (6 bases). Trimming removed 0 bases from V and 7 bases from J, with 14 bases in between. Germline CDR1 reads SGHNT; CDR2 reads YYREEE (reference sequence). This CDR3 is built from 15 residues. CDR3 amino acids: CASSLDPGERNEQFF. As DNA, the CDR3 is TGTGCCAGCAGCTTGGATCCGGGGGAGCGGAATGAGCAGTTCTTC. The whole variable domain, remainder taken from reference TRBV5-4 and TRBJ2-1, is ETGVTQSPTHLIKTRGQQVTLRCSSQSGHNTVSWYQQALGQGPQFIFQYYREEENGRGNFPPRFSGLQFPNYSSELNVNALELDDSALYLCASSLDPGERNEQFFGPGTRLTVL.

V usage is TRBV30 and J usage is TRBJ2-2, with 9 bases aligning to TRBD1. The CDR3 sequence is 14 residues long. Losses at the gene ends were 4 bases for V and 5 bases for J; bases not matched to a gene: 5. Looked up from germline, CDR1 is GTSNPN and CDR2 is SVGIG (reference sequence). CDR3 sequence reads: CAWNRDRVTGELFF. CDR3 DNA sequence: TGTGCCTGGAATCGGGACAGGGTTACCGGGGAGCTGTTTTTT.

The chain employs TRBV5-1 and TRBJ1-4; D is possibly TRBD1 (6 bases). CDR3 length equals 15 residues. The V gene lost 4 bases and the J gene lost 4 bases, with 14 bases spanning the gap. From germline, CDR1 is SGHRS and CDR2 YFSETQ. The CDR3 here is CASSTGQTLNEKLFF. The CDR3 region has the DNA TGCGCCAGCAGCACCGGACAGACCCTTAATGAAAAACTGTTTTTT.

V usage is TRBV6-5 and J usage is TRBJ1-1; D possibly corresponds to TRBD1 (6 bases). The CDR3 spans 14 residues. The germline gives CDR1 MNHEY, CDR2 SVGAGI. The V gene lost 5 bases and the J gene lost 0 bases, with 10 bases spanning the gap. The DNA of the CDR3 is TGTGCCAGCAGTCCCGGACAGTTGAACACTGAAGCTTTCTTT. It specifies CASSPGQLNTEAFF.

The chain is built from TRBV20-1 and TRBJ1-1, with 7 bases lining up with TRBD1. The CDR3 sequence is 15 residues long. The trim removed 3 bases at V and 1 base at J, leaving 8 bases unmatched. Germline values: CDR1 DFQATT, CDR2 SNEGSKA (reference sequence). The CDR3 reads CSASPLGQQNTEAFF. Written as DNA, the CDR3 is TGCAGTGCTAGTCCCCTGGGACAGCAGAACACTGAAGCTTTCTTT.

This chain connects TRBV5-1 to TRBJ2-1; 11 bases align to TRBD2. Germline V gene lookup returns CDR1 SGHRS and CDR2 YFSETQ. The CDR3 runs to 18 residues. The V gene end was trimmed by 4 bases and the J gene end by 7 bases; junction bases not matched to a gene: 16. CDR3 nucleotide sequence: TGCGCCAGCAGCCTGAGCCTTAGCGGGAGGGCCTTTGTTAATGAGCAGTTCTTC. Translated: CASSLSLSGRAFVNEQFF.

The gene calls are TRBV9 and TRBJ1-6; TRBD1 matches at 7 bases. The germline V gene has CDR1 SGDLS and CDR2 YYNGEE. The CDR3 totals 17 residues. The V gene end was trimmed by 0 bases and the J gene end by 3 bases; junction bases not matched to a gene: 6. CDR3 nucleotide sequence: TGTGCCAGCAGCGTAGACCCCGACAGGGACTATAATTCACCCCTCCACTTT. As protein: CASSVDPDRDYNSPLHF.

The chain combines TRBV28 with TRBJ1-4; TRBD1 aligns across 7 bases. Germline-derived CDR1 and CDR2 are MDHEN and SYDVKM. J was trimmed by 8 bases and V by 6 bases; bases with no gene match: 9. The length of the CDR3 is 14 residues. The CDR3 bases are TGTGCCAGCAGCCGTGACAGGGTGTACGAAAAACTGTTTTTT. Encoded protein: CASSRDRVYEKLFF.

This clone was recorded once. CDR3: CASSVAETVYNEQFF. CDR3 DNA: TGTGCCAGCAGCGTAGCAGAGACAGTCTACAATGAGCAGTTCTTC. The genes are TRBV9 and TRBJ2-1; maybe TRBD1 (5 bases). The CDR3 consists of 15 residues. Trimming removed 0 bases from V and 3 bases from J, with 10 bases in between. Germline CDR1 reads SGDLS; CDR2 reads YYNGEE.

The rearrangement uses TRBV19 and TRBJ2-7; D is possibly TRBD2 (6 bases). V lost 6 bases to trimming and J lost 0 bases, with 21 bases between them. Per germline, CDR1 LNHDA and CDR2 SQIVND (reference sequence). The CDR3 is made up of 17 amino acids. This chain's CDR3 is CASSRAGGGYSSYEQYF. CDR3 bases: TGTGCCAGTAGCCGAGCGGGTGGGGGATATTCCTCCTACGAGCAGTACTTC.

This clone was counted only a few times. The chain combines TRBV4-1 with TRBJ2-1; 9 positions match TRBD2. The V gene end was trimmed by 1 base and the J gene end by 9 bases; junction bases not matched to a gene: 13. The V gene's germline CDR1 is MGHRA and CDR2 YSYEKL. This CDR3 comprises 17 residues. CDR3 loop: CASSQVLGGGAAGEQFF. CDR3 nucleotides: TGCGCCAGCAGCCAAGTGCTCGGCGGGGGGGCCGCGGGTGAGCAGTTCTTC.

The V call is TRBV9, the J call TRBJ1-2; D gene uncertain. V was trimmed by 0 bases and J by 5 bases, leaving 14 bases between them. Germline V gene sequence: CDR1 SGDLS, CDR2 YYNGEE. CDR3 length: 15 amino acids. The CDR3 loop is CASSVGEGRAYGYTF. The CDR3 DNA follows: TGTGCCAGCAGCGTAGGAGAGGGCAGAGCTTATGGCTACACCTTC.

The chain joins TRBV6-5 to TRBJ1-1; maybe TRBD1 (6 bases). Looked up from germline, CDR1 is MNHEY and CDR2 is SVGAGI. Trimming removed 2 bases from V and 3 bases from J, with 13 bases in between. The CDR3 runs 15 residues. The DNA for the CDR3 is TGTGCCAGCAGTTACCAAGGACAGCTCCACACTGAAGCTTTCTTT. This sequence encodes CASSYQGQLHTEAFF.

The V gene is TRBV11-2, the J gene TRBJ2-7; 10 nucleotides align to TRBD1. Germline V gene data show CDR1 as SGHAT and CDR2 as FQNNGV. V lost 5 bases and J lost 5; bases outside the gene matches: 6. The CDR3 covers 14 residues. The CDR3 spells CASSLGTGVHEQYF. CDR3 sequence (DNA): TGTGCCAGCAGCCTCGGGACAGGGGTCCACGAGCAGTACTTC.

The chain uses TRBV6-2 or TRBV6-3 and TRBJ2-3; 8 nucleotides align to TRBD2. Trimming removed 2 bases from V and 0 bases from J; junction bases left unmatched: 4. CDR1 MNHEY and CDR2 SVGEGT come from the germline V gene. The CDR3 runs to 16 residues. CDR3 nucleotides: TGTGCCAGCAGTTACGGAGCGGGGGATAGCACAGATACGCAGTATTTT. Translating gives CASSYGAGDSTDTQYF.

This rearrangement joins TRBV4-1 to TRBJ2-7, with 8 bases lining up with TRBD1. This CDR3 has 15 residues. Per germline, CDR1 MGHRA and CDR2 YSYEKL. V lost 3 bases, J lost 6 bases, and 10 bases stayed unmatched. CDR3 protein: CASSHTKTGGLEQYF. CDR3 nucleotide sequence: TGCGCCAGCAGCCACACTAAAACAGGGGGACTCGAGCAGTACTTC.

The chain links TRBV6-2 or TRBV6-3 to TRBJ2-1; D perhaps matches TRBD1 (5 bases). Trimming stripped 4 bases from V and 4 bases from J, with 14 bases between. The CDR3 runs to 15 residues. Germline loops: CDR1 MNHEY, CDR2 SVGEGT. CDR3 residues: CASSFSEAGYNEQFF. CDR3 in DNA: TGTGCCAGCAGTTTCTCCGAGGCAGGGTACAATGAGCAGTTCTTC.